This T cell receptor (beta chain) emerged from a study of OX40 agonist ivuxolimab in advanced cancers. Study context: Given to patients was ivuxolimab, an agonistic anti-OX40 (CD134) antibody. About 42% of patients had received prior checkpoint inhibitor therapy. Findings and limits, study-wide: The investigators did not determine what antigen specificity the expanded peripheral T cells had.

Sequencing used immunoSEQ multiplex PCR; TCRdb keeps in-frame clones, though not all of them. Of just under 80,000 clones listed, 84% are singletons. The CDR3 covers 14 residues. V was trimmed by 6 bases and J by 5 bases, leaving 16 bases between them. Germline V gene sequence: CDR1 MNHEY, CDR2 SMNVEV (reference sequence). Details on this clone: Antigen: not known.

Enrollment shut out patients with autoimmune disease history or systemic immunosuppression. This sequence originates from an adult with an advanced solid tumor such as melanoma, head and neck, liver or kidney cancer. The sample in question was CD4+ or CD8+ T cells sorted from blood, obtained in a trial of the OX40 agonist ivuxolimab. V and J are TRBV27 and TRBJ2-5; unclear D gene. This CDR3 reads CASSRAGDGETQYF. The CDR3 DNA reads TGTGCCAGCAGCCGGGCTGGGGATGGGGAGACCCAGTACTTC.